The present TCR beta chain was sequenced within a study of T cell responses to AZD1222 COVID-19 vaccine. Germline lookup yields CDR1 DFQATT and CDR2 SNEGSKA (reference sequence). Between the trimmed V and J ends, which lost 6 bases and 3 bases, there was a span of 9 bases. This CDR3 spans 11 amino acids. Whole-study findings and limits: Of spike-specific TCRs, nearly half reportedly target regions left unmutated in variants. The study found vaccine-associated CD4 TCRs spanning spike, dominant at 160-218 and 743-854. The repertoires were collected only after the peak T cell response. There were mostly white British donors and more females than males, and clonal diversity was possibly underestimated.

Sequencing was performed with immunoSEQ multiplex PCR; in TCRdb, only in-frame clones are kept and a portion is missing. The table includes 130,000 or so clones, 93% detected once. As concerns this clone: The antigen remains unidentified.

Specimen: peripheral blood, collected on day 0 of AZD1222 vaccination. This TCR was recovered from an adult in good health. The gene calls are TRBV20-1 and TRBJ2-7, with D unclear. The DNA for the CDR3 is TGCAGTGCGGGCACTAACTACGAGCAGTACTTC. Protein: CSAGTNYEQYF.